This T cell receptor (beta chain) derives from a study of beta chain features in type 1 diabetes. Study-wide background: All samples combined gave roughly 100,000,000 sorted cells for examination.

Expressed TCRB transcripts were sequenced because the isolated RNA had all been reverse transcribed beforehand. Sequencing was performed with immunoSEQ multiplex PCR; in TCRdb, only in-frame clones are kept and a portion is missing. The sample has about 240,000 clones, 27% seen once; the top ten hold approximately 4%. Sorting that relied on CD45RO/CCR7/CD25/CD127/CD95/CD27 yielded CD4+ naive, central memory, regulatory and stem cell-like memory cells. The CDR3 runs 15 residues. Deletions cut 6 bases from V and 0 bases from J, with 13 bases between. The germline CDR1 and CDR2 sequences are SGHTA and FQGNSA. Study-level findings and limits: Short templates might get an advantage during PCR, and this would be equal in patients and controls. More deletions and fewer insertions at VDJ junctions were seen in type 1 diabetes patients.

This clone has more than one count but fewer than ten. Its antigen is not known. Sample: central memory CD4+ T cells from blood. This receptor was taken from a man aged 25-40 years in good health. The chain employs TRBV7-2 and TRBJ2-3; perhaps TRBD2 as D (6 bases). The CDR3 DNA sequence: TGTGCCAGCAGTATCTGGAGGGGAAGCACAGATACGCAGTATTTT. Its translation is CASSIWRGSTDTQYF.